This entry lists 25 T cell receptor beta chains sequenced from one sample in a study of blood T cell repertoires in COVID-19. Profiled with immunoSEQ multiplex PCR; TCRdb holds only in-frame clones, not every one. The table has hundreds of thousands of clones, 65% to 90% seen once. Sequencing used peripheral blood. Source of these receptors: a man aged 50 or older with active or convalescent COVID-19.

This clone was counted once. The chain recombines TRBV4-1 with TRBJ2-1; 9 bases match TRBD2. The CDR3 extends over 17 amino acids. Trimming at V came to 4 bases and at J to 4 bases, leaving 11 bases not matched to a gene. CDR1 MGHRA and CDR2 YSYEKL come from the germline V gene. DNA for the CDR3: TGCGCCAGCAGCCCTCGAACCCTAGCGGGACCATACAATGAGCAGTTCTTC. Protein product: CASSPRTLAGPYNEQFF.

The chain recombines TRBV7-3 with TRBJ2-1; TRBD2 might be the D (6 bases). V was trimmed by 8 bases and J by 4 bases, leaving 30 bases between them. CDR1 is SGHTA, CDR2 FQGTGA, per germline. CDR3 length: 19 amino acids. The CDR3 sequence is CASDFGETEAEGPYNEQFF. The CDR3 DNA reads as TGTGCCAGCGACTTCGGGGAGACGGAGGCGGAGGGCCCTTACAATGAGCAGTTCTTC.

The chain employs TRBV6-5 and TRBJ1-6; 8 positions agree with TRBD1. Per the germline V gene, CDR1 is MNHEY and CDR2 is SVGAGI. V dropped 8 bases and J dropped 10; count of bases not matched to a gene: 4. CDR3 length equals 12 residues. The CDR3: CASQGAGSPLHF. In nucleotides, the CDR3 is TGTGCCAGCCAGGGGGCAGGGTCACCCCTCCACTTT.

The rearrangement joins TRBV3-1 (or the pseudogene TRBV3-2) to TRBJ1-1, with a tentative D call TRBD1 (5 bases). The CDR3 consists of 13 residues. Germline CDR1 LGHDT, CDR2 YNNKEL (reference sequence). Trimming stripped 3 bases from V and 4 bases from J, with 9 bases between. CDR3 amino acids: CASSQSQGTEAFF. The CDR3 DNA reads TGTGCCAGCAGCCAGAGCCAGGGCACTGAAGCTTTCTTT.

The chain recombines TRBV5-6 with TRBJ2-1; 12 bases are a match to TRBD2. Trimming at V came to 2 bases and at J to 8 bases, leaving 14 bases not matched to a gene. CDR3 length equals 18 residues. Germline CDR1 reads SGHDT; CDR2 reads YYEEEE. CDR3 sequence: CASSLDGLAGPGFDEQFF. In nucleotides, the CDR3 is TGTGCCAGCAGCTTAGACGGACTAGCGGGACCGGGCTTCGATGAGCAGTTCTTC.

The sample holds one count of this clone. Other nucleotide sequences from this sample produce the same CDR3. The chain combines TRBV24-1 with TRBJ2-2; D gene ambiguous. This CDR3 has 13 amino acids. Trimming pared 0 bases from V and 7 bases from J, leaving 5 bases between. CDR1 KGHDR and CDR2 SFDVKD come from the germline V gene. CDR3 nucleotides: TGTGCCACCAGTGATTTGGTCAGCGGGGAGCTGTTTTTT. Amino acids: CATSDLVSGELFF.

The rearrangement uses TRBV28 and TRBJ1-6; D not resolved. The germline gives CDR1 MDHEN, CDR2 SYDVKM. V lost 5 bases, J lost 9 bases, and 14 bases lay in between. The CDR3 has 14 amino acids. CDR3 sequence (DNA): TGTGCCAGCAGTGGCCCCGCCCGTTTTTCACCCCTCCACTTT. It encodes CASSGPARFSPLHF.

V usage is TRBV19 and J usage is TRBJ2-2; TRBD1 matches at 9 bases. The germline CDR1 and CDR2 sequences are LNHDA and SQIVND (reference sequence). The V and J ends lost 7 bases and 3 bases, in that order; junction bases with no gene match: 6. The CDR3 runs 15 residues. The CDR3 DNA follows: TGTGCCAGTATTCCGGGACAGGGTTACACCGGGGAGCTGTTTTTT. Amino acids: CASIPGQGYTGELFF.

V gene TRBV9 combines with J gene TRBJ2-2; D not certain. The V gene's germline CDR1 is SGDLS and CDR2 YYNGEE. The CDR3 is made up of 14 amino acids. Trimming took off 0 bases at V and 5 bases at J, with 8 bases between the two ends. CDR3 sequence (DNA): TGTGCCAGCAGCGTAGGCCAGGATACCGGGGAGCTGTTTTTT. Translating it yields CASSVGQDTGELFF.

The genes are TRBV4-1 and TRBJ2-7, with D perhaps matching TRBD1 (6 bases). Germline V gene lookup returns CDR1 MGHRA and CDR2 YSYEKL. The ends were cut back, 0 bases at V and 3 bases at J, with 12 bases in the middle. This CDR3 has 15 residues. The CDR3 DNA is TGCGCCAGCAGCCAAGAGGGGGCGGGCCTCTACGAGCAGTACTTC. This encodes CASSQEGAGLYEQYF.

This chain uses TRBV9 with TRBJ2-3; perhaps TRBD1 as D (5 bases). The CDR3 spans 14 residues. Per germline, CDR1 SGDLS and CDR2 YYNGEE. With 3 bases removed from V and 4 bases from J, the gap between germline ends came to 12 bases. The DNA for the CDR3 is TGTGCCAGCAGCGGTCGGGCAGGGCCAGATACGCAGTATTTT. Amino acids: CASSGRAGPDTQYF.

Turning to this clone: Other DNA sequences from this sample encode an identical CDR3 as well. The V and J genes are TRBV28 and TRBJ1-2, with D unclear. Per the germline V gene, CDR1 is MDHEN and CDR2 is SYDVKM. The CDR3 totals 12 residues. V lost 5 bases and J lost 1, with 5 bases in between. The CDR3 coding sequence is TGTGCCAGCAGTGGCTTTAACTATGGCTACACCTTC. Its protein is CASSGFNYGYTF.

This chain joins TRBV5-1 and TRBJ2-2; D is unresolved. Germline CDR1 SGHRS, CDR2 YFSETQ. CDR3 length: 15 amino acids. V was shortened by 1 base and J by 1 base, with 8 bases between the two germline ends. CDR3 DNA: TGCGCCAGCAGCTTGTATTCAGTGAACACCGGGGAGCTGTTTTTT. Its translation is CASSLYSVNTGELFF.

This sequence joins TRBV5-1 and TRBJ2-1; D ambiguous. CDR1 is SGHRS, CDR2 YFSETQ, per germline. This CDR3 has 15 amino acids. The V gene lost 0 bases and the J gene lost 0 bases, with 7 bases spanning the gap. The CDR3, as DNA: TGCGCCAGCAGCTTGGACCCTAGCTCCTACAATGAGCAGTTCTTC. Translating it yields CASSLDPSSYNEQFF.

This clone came up once. The chain couples TRBV6-5 to TRBJ1-1, with TRBD1 matching over 9 bases. V trimming: 8 bases; J trimming: 4 bases; junction bases outside the gene matches: 11. Germline-derived CDR1 and CDR2 are MNHEY and SVGAGI. The CDR3 spans 15 residues. The CDR3 spells CASEPPGQGSTEAFF. CDR3 nucleotides: TGTGCCAGCGAGCCTCCAGGACAGGGGTCCACTGAAGCTTTCTTT.

The chain employs TRBV5-6 and TRBJ2-3, with TRBD2 matching over 11 bases. With 0 bases clipped from V and 5 bases from J, the junction kept 5 bases outside the gene matches. CDR1 is SGHDT and CDR2 is YYEEEE in the germline V gene. The CDR3 consists of 16 residues. CDR3 loop: CASSLGLAGGKDTQYF. The CDR3, as DNA: TGTGCCAGCAGCTTGGGTCTAGCGGGAGGTAAAGATACGCAGTATTTT.

This rearrangement joins TRBV11-2 to TRBJ1-6, with D uncertain. The CDR3 is 14 amino acids. Trimming took 7 bases from V and 14 from J, leaving 21 bases between them. Germline-derived CDR1 and CDR2 are SGHAT and FQNNGV. The CDR3 nucleotides read TGTGCCAGCACTTATGGTCAGGTCAAAGAATCCCTCCACTTT. It is translated as CASTYGQVKESLHF.

The V call is TRBV24-1, the J call TRBJ2-7; 10 positions match TRBD2. This CDR3 is 14 amino acids long. V dropped 7 bases and J dropped 4; count of bases not matched to a gene: 6. Germline CDR1 is KGHDR and CDR2 is SFDVKD. The CDR3 loop is CATSSSGSSYEQYF. In DNA, the CDR3 is TGTGCCACCAGCTCTAGCGGGAGTTCTTACGAGCAGTACTTC.

The chain links TRBV6-1 to TRBJ2-7; no firm D call. Trimming cost V 3 bases and J 0 bases, with 12 bases left between them. Germline values: CDR1 MNHNS, CDR2 SASEGT. The CDR3 spans 15 residues. CDR3 DNA: TGTGCCAGCAGTGAGTATCCGTCCTACTCCTACGAGCAGTACTTC. Protein product: CASSEYPSYSYEQYF.

The chain couples TRBV15 to TRBJ2-3; D perhaps matches TRBD2 (7 bases). There are 15 residues in the CDR3. Germline V CDR1 and CDR2: LNHNV, YYDKDF (reference sequence). With 0 bases removed from V and 3 bases from J, the gap between germline ends came to 10 bases. CDR3 DNA: TGTGCCACCAGCAGAGAGGGGAGGGGGACAGATACGCAGTATTTT. It translates to CATSREGRGTDTQYF. Supplemented by reference TRBV15 and TRBJ2-3, the full variable domain reads DAMVIQNPRYQVTQFGKPVTLSCSQTLNHNVMYWYQQKSSQAPKLLFHYYDKDFNNEADTPDNFQSRRPNTSFCFLDIRSPGLGDTAMYLCATSREGRGTDTQYFGPGTRLTVL.

The chain recombines TRBV15 with TRBJ1-2; 7 bases align to TRBD1. The CDR3 extends over 13 amino acids. Germline V gene lookup returns CDR1 LNHNV and CDR2 YYDKDF (reference sequence). The junction had 5 bases not matched to a gene; V was cut back by 6 bases and J by 4 bases. This CDR3 reads CATRTGISYGYTF. CDR3 in DNA: TGTGCCACCAGGACAGGGATAAGCTATGGCTACACCTTC.

The chain recombines TRBV10-3 with TRBJ1-1, with 10 bases that match TRBD1. The CDR3 runs to 13 residues. Germline V gene lookup returns CDR1 ENHRY and CDR2 SYGVKD. V dropped 11 bases and J dropped 3; count of bases not matched to a gene: 6. The CDR3 sequence: CAARTGGHTEAFF. The CDR3 nucleotides are TGTGCCGCCCGGACAGGGGGTCACACTGAAGCTTTCTTT.

This chain links TRBV27 with TRBJ2-1; 9 positions match TRBD2. The V gene's germline CDR1 is MNHEY and CDR2 SMNVEV (reference sequence). The CDR3 loop spans 15 amino acids. The junction had 6 bases not matched to a gene; V was cut back by 1 base and J by 8 bases. CDR3 region: CASSLWSSGIDEQFF. The CDR3 region has the DNA TGTGCCAGCAGTTTATGGTCTAGCGGGATCGATGAGCAGTTCTTC.

The V and J genes are TRBV14 and TRBJ2-7, with 11 bases that match TRBD1. CDR1 is SGHDN and CDR2 is FVKESK in the germline V gene. V shed 4 bases and J 7 bases; nucleotides not matched to a gene: 9. CDR3 size: 15 residues. CDR3: CASSRSGTGGREQYF. The CDR3, as DNA: TGTGCCAGCAGCCGATCCGGGACAGGGGGTAGAGAGCAGTACTTC.

This clone was seen just once. This chain uses TRBV6-5 with TRBJ2-7; maybe TRBD2 (6 bases). This CDR3 is built from 15 residues. In germline, CDR1 is MNHEY, CDR2 SVGAGI. V was cut by 6 bases and J by 3 bases, with 18 bases left in between. CDR3 residues: CASRISSARNYEQYF. The CDR3 DNA sequence: TGTGCCAGCAGGATATCTAGCGCAAGAAACTACGAGCAGTACTTC.